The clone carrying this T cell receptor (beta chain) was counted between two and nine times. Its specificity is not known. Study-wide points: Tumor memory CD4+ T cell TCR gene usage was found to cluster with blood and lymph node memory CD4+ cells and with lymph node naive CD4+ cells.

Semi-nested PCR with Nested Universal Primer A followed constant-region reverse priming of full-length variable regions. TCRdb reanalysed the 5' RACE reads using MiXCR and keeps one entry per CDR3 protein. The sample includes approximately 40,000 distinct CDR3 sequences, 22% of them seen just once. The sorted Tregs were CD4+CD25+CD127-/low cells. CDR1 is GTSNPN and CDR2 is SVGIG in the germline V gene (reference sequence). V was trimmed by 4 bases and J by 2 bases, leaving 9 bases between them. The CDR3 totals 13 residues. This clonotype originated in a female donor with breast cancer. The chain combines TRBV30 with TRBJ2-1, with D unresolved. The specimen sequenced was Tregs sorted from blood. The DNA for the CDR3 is TGTGCCTGGAACGGCGGAACCTACAATGAGCAGTTCTTC. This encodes CAWNGGTYNEQFF.